Below are 7 T cell receptor beta chains sequenced from a single sample in a study of CD8 T cells in Susac syndrome. With random hexamers, roughly 0.45 to 1 ug RNA was reverse transcribed. TCRdb recomputed calls from the immunoSEQ multiplex PCR reads with MiXCR, one row per CDR3 protein. The table shows just under 95,000 distinct CDR3 sequences, with 85% to 95% occurring only once. The sample comprised CD4+ T cells from PBMCs. The source is a human donor with Susac syndrome.

In its sample, this clonotype was seen once. This CDR3 is CAWKPRLGDEQYF. In nucleotides, the CDR3 is TGTGCCTGGAAACCCCGTCTGGGCGACGAGCAGTACTTC. The chain has TRBV30 and TRBJ2-7; D is unresolved. CDR3 length: 13 residues. V was trimmed by 4 bases and J by 5 bases, leaving 15 bases between them. The germline gives CDR1 GTSNPN, CDR2 SVGIG (reference sequence).

This chain connects TRBV27 to TRBJ2-7; D possibly matches TRBD1 or TRBD2 (5 bases each). The CDR3 has 14 amino acids. Germline V gene sequence: CDR1 MNHEY, CDR2 SMNVEV (reference sequence). V lost 7 bases, J lost 5 bases, and 18 bases lay in between. Here the CDR3 DNA reads TGTGCCAGCACATCTCTTCTGGGGGTCCACGAGCAGTACTTC. Residues: CASTSLLGVHEQYF.

V is TRBV30 and J is TRBJ1-1, with D unresolved. This CDR3 comprises 12 residues. Germline V CDR1 and CDR2: GTSNPN, SVGIG (reference sequence). V was clipped by 4 bases and J by 0 bases, with 6 bases between them. The CDR3: CAWTDMNTEAFF. As DNA, the CDR3 is TGTGCCTGGACAGACATGAACACTGAAGCTTTCTTT. Full variable domain (rest looked up from reference TRBV30 and TRBJ1-1): SQTIHQWPATLVQPVGSPLSLECTVEGTSNPNLYWYRQAAGRGLQLLFYSVGIGQISSEVPQNLSASRPQDRQFILSSKKLLLSDSGFYLCAWTDMNTEAFFGQGTRLTVV.

V usage is TRBV5-6 and J usage is TRBJ2-1; TRBD2 might be the D (6 bases). The CDR3 length is 13 residues. Germline CDR1 SGHDT, CDR2 YYEEEE. V lost 4 bases and J lost 6, with 11 bases in between. CDR3 sequence (DNA): TGTGCCAGCAGCGGGACTGCGGGCAATGAGCAGTTCTTC. Encoded protein: CASSGTAGNEQFF.

The rearrangement joins TRBV3-1 to TRBJ2-5; D is tentatively TRBD1 or TRBD2 (5 bases each). The germline V gene encodes CDR1 LGHDT and CDR2 YNNKEL (reference sequence). The CDR3 totals 13 residues. The germline V and J ends were trimmed by 3 bases and 5 bases, with 10 bases remaining between them. The CDR3 DNA follows: TGTGCCAGCAGCCATCGGGGCTCGGAGACCCAGTACTTC. Amino acids: CASSHRGSETQYF.

This chain links TRBV12-3 or TRBV12-4 with TRBJ1-2; D gene ambiguous. Between the trimmed V and J ends, which lost 3 bases and 2 bases, there was a span of 10 bases. CDR3 length: 14 amino acids. The CDR3 DNA is TGTGCCAGCAGTTTCGATACACCAAACTATGGCTACACCTTC. This translates into CASSFDTPNYGYTF.

This sequence joins TRBV30 and TRBJ2-7; no clear D. Germline V gene data show CDR1 as GTSNPN and CDR2 as SVGIG (reference sequence). The CDR3 spans 12 residues. V lost 2 bases and J 4 bases, leaving 9 bases between the germline ends. In DNA form, the CDR3 reads TGTGCCTGGAGTTCCAGCCCATACGAGCAGTACTTC. Its translation: CAWSSSPYEQYF.